Following are 22 T cell receptor beta chains from one sample sequenced in a study of identical twins. TCRdb ran MiXCR on the 5' RACE reads and lists one entry per CDR3 protein. The sample lists about 190,000 distinct CDR3 sequences, roughly 15% occurring once. The same data also contributed to another study, on T cells expressing NK-cell markers.

Sequencing was carried out using CD8+ T cells sorted from blood. The receptors stem from a woman younger than 30 in good health.

This clonotype was counted between two and nine times. The J gene is TRBJ2-3, the V gene TRBV9; D is unclear. Between the trimmed V and J ends, which lost 1 base and 4 bases, there was a span of 4 bases. CDR1 SGDLS and CDR2 YYNGEE come from the germline V gene. The CDR3 is 12 residues long. The CDR3 region is CASSVNPDTQYF. Here the CDR3 DNA reads TGTGCCAGCAGCGTAAATCCAGATACGCAGTATTTT.

The chain links TRBV7-2 to TRBJ2-7; D unresolved. V lost 3 bases and J 7 bases, leaving 10 bases between the germline ends. CDR3 length: 12 residues. CDR1 and CDR2 from the germline V gene are SGHTA and FQGNSA. As DNA, the CDR3 is TGTGCCAGCAGCTTTCCCCGACGGGAGCAGTACTTC. Amino acids: CASSFPRREQYF.

This clonotype was counted at least ten times. The chain couples TRBV7-2 to TRBJ1-6; 8 bases align to TRBD1. This CDR3 spans 16 amino acids. Germline values: CDR1 SGHTA, CDR2 FQGNSA. Unmatched junction bases numbered 9, after V lost 2 bases and J lost 9 bases. CDR3 in DNA: TGTGCCAGCAGCTTACCGGGACAGGAGCGAGGTTCACCCCTCCACTTT. This translates into CASSLPGQERGSPLHF. Looking up the rest from reference TRBV7-2 and TRBJ1-6 gives the full variable domain: GAGVSQSPSNKVTEKGKDVELRCDPISGHTALYWYRQSLGQGLEFLIYFQGNSAPDKSGLPSDRFSAERTGGSVSTLTIQRTQQEDSAVYLCASSLPGQERGSPLHFGNGTRLTVT.

The J gene is TRBJ2-3, the V gene TRBV12-3 or TRBV12-4; D unclear. Trimming took 5 bases from V and 0 from J, leaving 9 bases between them. This CDR3 spans 14 amino acids. This CDR3 is CASSNTASTDTQYF. As DNA, the CDR3 is TGTGCCAGCAGTAATACTGCTAGCACAGATACGCAGTATTTT.

The table lists this clonotype with a few counts. The chain couples TRBV7-9 to TRBJ2-1; tentative D call: TRBD2 (5 bases). This CDR3 is 12 amino acids long. Germline lookup yields CDR1 SEHNR and CDR2 FQNEAQ (reference sequence). V lost 5 bases to trimming and J lost 7 bases, with 9 bases between them. The CDR3 DNA reads TGTGCCAGCAGCATTGAGCGGAATGAGCAGTTCTTC. As protein: CASSIERNEQFF. Complete variable domain (other parts from reference TRBV7-9 and TRBJ2-1): DTGVSQNPRHKITKRGQNVTFRCDPISEHNRLYWYRQTLGQGPEFLTYFQNEAQLEKSRLLSDRFSAERPKGSFSTLEIQRTEQGDSAMYLCASSIERNEQFFGPGTRLTVL.

The rearrangement uses TRBV7-8 and TRBJ2-1; D gene uncertain. This CDR3 spans 12 amino acids. The V end lost 3 bases, the J end lost 9 bases, and 9 bases lay between the germline ends. Germline V lookup: CDR1 SGHVS, CDR2 FQNEAQ. CDR3 loop: CASSLGWPEQFF. In nucleotides, the CDR3 is TGTGCCAGCAGCTTGGGGTGGCCTGAGCAGTTCTTC.

The chain uses TRBV15 and TRBJ2-5; 8 positions agree with TRBD2. Trimming took 3 bases from V and 5 from J; bases not matched to a gene: 11. The germline V gene encodes CDR1 LNHNV and CDR2 YYDKDF (reference sequence). The CDR3 is 16 residues long. CDR3 amino acids: CATSSQGLAGVETQYF. CDR3 nucleotides: TGTGCCACCAGCAGTCAAGGACTAGCCGGGGTTGAGACCCAGTACTTC.

This clonotype appeared many times. V and J are TRBV9 and TRBJ2-3; TRBD2 matches 7 bases. Germline CDR1 SGDLS, CDR2 YYNGEE. The V gene end was trimmed by 0 bases and the J gene end by 4 bases; junction bases not matched to a gene: 8. The CDR3 loop spans 16 amino acids. This CDR3 is CASSVEVSGHADTQYF. In DNA, the CDR3 is TGTGCCAGCAGCGTAGAGGTTAGCGGGCATGCAGATACGCAGTATTTT. Complete variable domain (other parts from reference TRBV9 and TRBJ2-3): DSGVTQTPKHLITATGQRVTLRCSPRSGDLSVYWYQQSLDQGLQFLIQYYNGEERAKGNILERFSAQQFPDLHSELNLSSLELGDSALYFCASSVEVSGHADTQYFGPGTRLTVL.

This clonotype appeared a few times. The rearrangement joins TRBV29-1 to TRBJ2-3; D is possibly TRBD1 (6 bases). The germline V and J ends were trimmed by 4 bases and 7 bases, with 27 bases remaining between them. From germline, CDR1 is SQVTM and CDR2 ANQGSEA. CDR3 size: 17 residues. The CDR3 loop reads CSVVGMVTGWVINTQYF. For the CDR3, the DNA is TGCAGCGTTGTTGGCATGGTGACAGGTTGGGTCATAAATACGCAGTATTTT.

V is TRBV12-3 or TRBV12-4 and J is TRBJ2-4, with 12 nucleotides matching TRBD1. Trimming removed 3 bases from V and 11 bases from J; junction bases left unmatched: 2. The CDR3 length is 13 residues. DNA for the CDR3: TGTGCCAGCAGTTTTGGGACAGGGGGCTTTCAGTACTTC. Residues: CASSFGTGGFQYF.

This clonotype came up a few times. The chain employs TRBV19 and TRBJ1-5; TRBD1 might be the D (6 bases). Trimming stripped 2 bases from V and 0 bases from J, with 11 bases between. Germline CDR1 LNHDA, CDR2 SQIVND (reference sequence). This CDR3 has 16 amino acids. CDR3 region: CASSIWAGDSNQPQHF. DNA for the CDR3: TGTGCCAGTAGTATATGGGCAGGGGATAGCAATCAGCCCCAGCATTTT.

This clonotype was found a few times. V and J are TRBV6-1 and TRBJ2-3; D is ambiguous. V lost 7 bases, J lost 5 bases, and 16 bases lay in between. Germline CDR1 and CDR2: MNHNS and SASEGT. The CDR3 runs 14 residues. This CDR3 reads CASTRAPEVDTQYF. The CDR3 nucleotides are TGTGCCAGCACACGGGCCCCCGAGGTAGATACGCAGTATTTT.

The chain links TRBV7-9 to TRBJ2-3; D call uncertain. The germline V gene encodes CDR1 SEHNR and CDR2 FQNEAQ (reference sequence). Trimming removed 4 bases at V and 1 base at J, with 6 bases between. The CDR3 length is 13 residues. CDR3: CASSSDGTDTQYF. CDR3 bases: TGTGCCAGCAGCTCCGACGGCACAGATACGCAGTATTTT.

The chain employs TRBV5-1 and TRBJ1-1, with 8 bases aligning to TRBD1. Germline CDR1 is SGHRS and CDR2 is YFSETQ. There are 15 residues in the CDR3. Losses at the gene ends were 4 bases for V and 5 bases for J; bases not matched to a gene: 10. In DNA, the CDR3 is TGCGCCAGCAGCACGGGCGGACAGGGAAAGACTGAAGCTTTCTTT. Residues: CASSTGGQGKTEAFF.

The genes are TRBV2 and TRBJ2-3, with TRBD2 identical over 8 bases. V was pared by 7 bases and J by 7 bases, with 13 bases of the junction left unmatched. The germline gives CDR1 SNHLY, CDR2 FYNNEI. CDR3 length equals 15 residues. CDR3 nucleotide sequence: TGTGCCAGCACCCCAGCGGGGGTTGATCCGAATACGCAGTATTTT. Amino acids: CASTPAGVDPNTQYF.

The chain links TRBV4-1 to TRBJ2-2; D ambiguous. Germline V CDR1 and CDR2: MGHRA, YSYEKL. The CDR3 totals 16 residues. With 0 bases removed from V and 7 bases from J, the gap between germline ends came to 15 bases. CDR3 protein: CASSQEGPLRGGELFF. CDR3 nucleotide sequence: TGCGCCAGCAGCCAAGAAGGGCCCCTACGCGGCGGGGAGCTGTTTTTT.

The CDR3, as DNA: TGCGCCAGCAGTGAGTCTCACCCCTCGGAGCAGTACTTC. Its translation is CASSESHPSEQYF. This chain joins TRBV10-2 and TRBJ2-7, with unresolved D. V lost 0 bases and J lost 7, with 10 bases in between. CDR3 size: 13 residues. Germline V gene sequence: CDR1 WSHSY, CDR2 SAAADI.

V usage is TRBV11-2 and J usage is TRBJ2-7; D is uncertain. The germline gives CDR1 SGHAT, CDR2 FQNNGV. The CDR3 contains 10 residues. V lost 3 bases and J lost 5, with 2 bases in between. CDR3 sequence (DNA): TGTGCCAGCAGCTTTAACGAGCAGTACTTC. Its translation is CASSFNEQYF.

The V gene is TRBV15, the J gene TRBJ2-7; 7 positions agree with TRBD2. V dropped 5 bases and J dropped 1; count of bases not matched to a gene: 2. Germline CDR1 reads LNHNV; CDR2 reads YYDKDF (reference sequence). The CDR3 has 13 amino acids. In DNA, the CDR3 is TGTGCCACCAGCCCAGCGGGGTCCTACGAGCAGTACTTC. It specifies CATSPAGSYEQYF.

This clonotype appeared a few times. The chain is built from TRBV4-1 and TRBJ1-1; possibly TRBD1 for D (5 bases). V lost 0 bases to trimming and J lost 6 bases, with 11 bases between them. CDR3 length: 14 residues. Germline CDR1 MGHRA, CDR2 YSYEKL. DNA of the CDR3: TGCGCCAGCAGCCAAGATTGGGGCGGGGCTGAAGCTTTCTTT. Protein: CASSQDWGGAEAFF.

This clonotype was picked up a small number of times. This chain links TRBV6-2 or TRBV6-3 with TRBJ2-1; D might be TRBD2 (6 bases). The CDR3 contains 14 residues. Trimming removed 8 bases from V and 4 bases from J, with 15 bases in between. Germline V lookup: CDR1 MNHEY, CDR2 SVGEGT. The CDR3 spells CASGGDGVYNEQFF. The CDR3 DNA reads as TGTGCCAGCGGAGGGGACGGTGTTTACAATGAGCAGTTCTTC.

This clonotype was counted between two and nine times. The rearrangement uses TRBV25-1 and TRBJ1-1; unclear D gene. Germline V gene data show CDR1 as MGHDK and CDR2 as SYGVNS. Trimming took 7 bases from V and 4 from J, leaving 13 bases between them. The CDR3 is 13 amino acids. The CDR3 sequence: CASTPWGATEAFF. The CDR3 bases are TGTGCCAGCACCCCATGGGGTGCCACTGAAGCTTTCTTT. The whole variable domain, remainder taken from reference TRBV25-1 and TRBJ1-1, is EADIYQTPRYLVIGTGKKITLECSQTMGHDKMYWYQQDPGMELHLIHYSYGVNSTEKGDLSSESTVSRIRTEHFPLTLESARPSHTSQYLCASTPWGATEAFFGQGTRLTVV.